This T cell receptor (beta chain) is drawn from a study of CD8+ T cells in alopecia areata. Looking at the study overall: For the treated group, dosing was oral tofacitinib at 5 to 10 mg twice daily. Study-wide findings and caveats: Shared TCR sequences were less clear between patients than in mice, possibly partly from HLA diversity. An increase in clonality over normal scalp was evident in lesional scalp, especially alopecia totalis/universalis.

On this clone itself: Its antigen is currently unknown.

RNA extraction was followed by reverse transcription into cDNA, which acted as the sequencing template. The assay was immunoSEQ multiplex PCR, and TCRdb's table has in-frame clones only and misses some. This sample has 110,000 to 150,000 clones, with 51% found just once. PBMCs yielded sorted CD4+ and CD8+ T cells. The receptor was isolated from a human donor with alopecia areata. The material sequenced was CD4+ T cells sorted from blood, taken at week 0.

The CDR3 reads CASSLGQGSTNEQFF. The CDR3 DNA follows: TGCGCCAGCAGCTTGGGCCAAGGAAGCACCAATGAGCAGTTCTTC. The chain employs TRBV5-1 and TRBJ2-1; D unresolved. This CDR3 has 15 amino acids. V was trimmed by 0 bases and J by 6 bases, leaving 13 bases between them. The germline CDR1 and CDR2 sequences are SGHRS and YFSETQ.